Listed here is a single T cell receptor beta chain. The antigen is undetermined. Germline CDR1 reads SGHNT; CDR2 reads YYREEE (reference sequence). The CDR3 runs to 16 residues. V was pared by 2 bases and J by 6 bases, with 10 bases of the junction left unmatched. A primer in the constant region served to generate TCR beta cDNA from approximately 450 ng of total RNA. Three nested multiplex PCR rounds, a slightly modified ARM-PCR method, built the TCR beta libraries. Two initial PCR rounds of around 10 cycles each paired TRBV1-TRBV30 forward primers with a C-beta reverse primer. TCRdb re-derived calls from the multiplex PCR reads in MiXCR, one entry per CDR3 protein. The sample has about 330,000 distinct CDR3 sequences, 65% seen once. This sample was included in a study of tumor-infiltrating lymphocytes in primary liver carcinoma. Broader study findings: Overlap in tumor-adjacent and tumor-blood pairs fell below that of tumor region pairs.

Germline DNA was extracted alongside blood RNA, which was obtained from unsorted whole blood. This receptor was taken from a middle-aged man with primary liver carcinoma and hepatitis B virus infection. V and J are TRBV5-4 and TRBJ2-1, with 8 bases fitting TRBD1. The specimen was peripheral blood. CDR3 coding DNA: TGTGCCAGCAGCTTTTACCATCTTACAGGGGGCAATGAGCAGTTCTTC. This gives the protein CASSFYHLTGGNEQFF.